This record concerns one T cell receptor (beta chain) sequence. The data belong to a study of T cells in Graves' hyperthyroidism and ophthalmopathy. Clinical symptoms, serum thyroxine, TRAb, thyroid ultrasound and orbital computed tomography established diagnosis. Template material for amplifying TCR beta CDR3 regions consisted of RNA transcripts. The HTBI set primed first-round TCR CDR3 RT-PCR. TCRdb used MiXCR to reprocess the multiplex PCR reads, holding one entry per CDR3 protein. The table has hundreds of thousands of distinct CDR3 sequences, roughly 15% seen once. Trimming at V came to 6 bases and at J to 2 bases, leaving 6 bases not matched to a gene. Germline V gives CDR1 LNHDA, CDR2 SQIVND (reference sequence). The CDR3 loop spans 15 amino acids.

This receptor was obtained from a woman aged 18-35 years with Graves' hyperthyroidism. The chain combines TRBV19 with TRBJ2-1, with 8 bases that match TRBD1. The sample taken for sequencing was blood. DNA of the CDR3: TGTGCCAGTAGCCCTGGGACAGGTACCTACAATGAGCAGTTCTTC. It is translated as CASSPGTGTYNEQFF. Looking up the rest from reference TRBV19 and TRBJ2-1 gives the full variable domain: DGGITQSPKYLFRKEGQNVTLSCEQNLNHDAMYWYRQDPGQGLRLIYYSQIVNDFQKGDIAEGYSVSREKKESFPLTVTSAQKNPTAFYLCASSPGTGTYNEQFFGPGTRLTVL.